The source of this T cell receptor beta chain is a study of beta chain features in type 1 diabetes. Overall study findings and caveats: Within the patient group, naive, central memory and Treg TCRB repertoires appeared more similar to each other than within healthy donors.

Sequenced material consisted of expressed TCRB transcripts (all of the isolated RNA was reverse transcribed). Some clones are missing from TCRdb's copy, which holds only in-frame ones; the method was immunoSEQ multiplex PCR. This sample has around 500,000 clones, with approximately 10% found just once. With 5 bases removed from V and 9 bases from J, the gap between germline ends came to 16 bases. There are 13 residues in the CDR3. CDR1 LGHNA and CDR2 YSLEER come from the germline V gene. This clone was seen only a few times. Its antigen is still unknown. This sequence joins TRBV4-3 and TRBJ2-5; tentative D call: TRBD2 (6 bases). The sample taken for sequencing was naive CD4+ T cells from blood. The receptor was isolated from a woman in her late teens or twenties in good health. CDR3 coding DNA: TGCGCCAGCAGCTCACTGGGGCGGGGCGCCCAGTACTTC. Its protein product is CASSSLGRGAQYF.